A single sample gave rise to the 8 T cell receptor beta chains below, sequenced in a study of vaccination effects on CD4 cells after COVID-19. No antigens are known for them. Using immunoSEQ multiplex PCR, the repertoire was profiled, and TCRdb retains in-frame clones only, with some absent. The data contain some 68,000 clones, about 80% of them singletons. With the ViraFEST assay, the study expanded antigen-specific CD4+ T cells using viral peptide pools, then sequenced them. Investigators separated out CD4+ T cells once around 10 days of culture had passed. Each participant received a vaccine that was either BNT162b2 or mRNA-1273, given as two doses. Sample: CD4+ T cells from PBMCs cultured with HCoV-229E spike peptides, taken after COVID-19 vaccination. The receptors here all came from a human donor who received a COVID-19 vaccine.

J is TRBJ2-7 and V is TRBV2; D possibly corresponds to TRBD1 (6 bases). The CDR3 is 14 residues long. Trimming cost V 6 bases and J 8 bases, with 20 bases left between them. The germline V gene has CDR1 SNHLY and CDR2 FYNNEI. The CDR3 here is CASRNDGTSNQQYV. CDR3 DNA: TGTGCCAGCAGGAATGACGGGACATCTAATCAGCAGTACGTC.

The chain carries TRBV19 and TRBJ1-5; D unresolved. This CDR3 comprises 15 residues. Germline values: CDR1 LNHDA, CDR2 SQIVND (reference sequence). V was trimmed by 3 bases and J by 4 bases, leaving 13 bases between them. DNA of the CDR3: TGTGCCAGTAGTATGCCCAGCCCAATGAATCAGCCCCAGCATTTT. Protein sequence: CASSMPSPMNQPQHF.

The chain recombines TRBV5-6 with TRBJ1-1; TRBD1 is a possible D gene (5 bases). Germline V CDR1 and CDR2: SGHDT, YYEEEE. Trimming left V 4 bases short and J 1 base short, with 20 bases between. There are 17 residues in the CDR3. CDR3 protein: CASSRGSSPGGNTEAFF. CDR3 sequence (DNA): TGTGCCAGCAGCCGGGGGTCGAGCCCGGGGGGGAACACTGAAGCTTTCTTT.

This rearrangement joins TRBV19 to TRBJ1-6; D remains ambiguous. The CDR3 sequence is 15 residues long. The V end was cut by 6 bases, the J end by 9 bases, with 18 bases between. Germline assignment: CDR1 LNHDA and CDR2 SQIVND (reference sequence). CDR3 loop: CASRPPGSGVSPLHF. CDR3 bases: TGTGCCAGTAGGCCCCCGGGATCTGGTGTTTCACCCCTCCACTTT.

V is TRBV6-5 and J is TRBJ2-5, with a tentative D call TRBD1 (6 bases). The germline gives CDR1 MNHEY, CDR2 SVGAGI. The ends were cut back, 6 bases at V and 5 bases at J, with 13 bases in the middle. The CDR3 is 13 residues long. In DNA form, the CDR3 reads TGTGCCAGCAGCTACAGGGCCGGGGAGACCCAGTACTTC. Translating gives CASSYRAGETQYF.

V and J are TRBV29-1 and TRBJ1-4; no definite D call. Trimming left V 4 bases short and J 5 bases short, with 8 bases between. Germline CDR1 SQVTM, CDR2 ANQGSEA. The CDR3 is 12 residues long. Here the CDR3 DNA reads TGCAGCGTTGTATTCGGGAATGAAAAACTGTTTTTT. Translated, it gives CSVVFGNEKLFF. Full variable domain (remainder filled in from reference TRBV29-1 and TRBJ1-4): SAVISQKPSRDICQRGTSLTIQCQVDSQVTMMFWYRQQPGQSLTLIATANQGSEATYESGFVIDKFPISRPNLTFSTLTVSNMSPEDSSIYLCSVVFGNEKLFFGSGTQLSVL.

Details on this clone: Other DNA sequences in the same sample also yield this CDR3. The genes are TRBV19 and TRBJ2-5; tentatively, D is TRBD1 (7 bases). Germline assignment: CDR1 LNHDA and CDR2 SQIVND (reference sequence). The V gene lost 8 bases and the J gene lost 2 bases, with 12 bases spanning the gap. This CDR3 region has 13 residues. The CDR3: CASRSGGQETQYF. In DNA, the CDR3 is TGTGCCAGTCGGTCAGGGGGGCAAGAGACCCAGTACTTC.

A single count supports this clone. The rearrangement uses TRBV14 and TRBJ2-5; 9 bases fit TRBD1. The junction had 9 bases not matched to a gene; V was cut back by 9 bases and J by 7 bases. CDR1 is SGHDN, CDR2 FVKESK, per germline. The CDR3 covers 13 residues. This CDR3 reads CASTDRGRGTQYF. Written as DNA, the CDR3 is TGTGCCAGTACGGACAGGGGCCGAGGGACCCAGTACTTC.